This entry lists 9 T cell receptor beta chains sequenced from one sample in a study of Ad26.COV2.S vaccination and SARS-CoV-2 variants. Treatment indicated: about 20 received Ad26.COV2.S at low or high dose, single or two shots; roughly 5 received placebo; per-sample allocation not given. Specimen acquisition occurred on day 63 following the initial vaccine or placebo injection. Profiling relied on immunoSEQ multiplex PCR, and the TCRdb table lists in-frame clones only, not all of them. The repertoire has approximately 400,000 clones, approximately 85% of them found once; the top ten carry 3% to 4%. The specimen comprised peripheral blood, sampled in a trial of Ad26.COV2.S vaccine versus placebo. These receptors all come from a person between 18 and 59 years old who received the Ad26.COV2.S COVID-19 vaccine or a placebo.

A single count supports this clone. The CDR3 DNA reads TGTGCCAGCAGCTTAGGCCCCAATGAGCAGTTCTTC. Translation: CASSLGPNEQFF. This rearrangement joins TRBV13 to TRBJ2-1; D is ambiguous. V was clipped by 0 bases and J by 6 bases, with 3 bases between them. The germline V gene has CDR1 PRHDT and CDR2 FYEKMQ (reference sequence). The CDR3 runs to 12 residues.

The J gene is TRBJ2-7, the V gene TRBV28, with D maybe TRBD1 (6 bases). Germline CDR1 MDHEN, CDR2 SYDVKM. Trimming removed 6 bases at V and 3 bases at J, with 12 bases between. This CDR3 spans 13 amino acids. The CDR3 DNA reads TGTGCCAGCAGCATTGGACAGCACTACGAGCAGTACTTC. Its protein is CASSIGQHYEQYF.

The V gene is TRBV20-1, the J gene TRBJ1-2, with 7 bases lining up with TRBD1. V dropped 4 bases and J dropped 7; count of bases not matched to a gene: 3. The germline V gene has CDR1 DFQATT and CDR2 SNEGSKA (reference sequence). CDR3 length: 11 residues. The CDR3 DNA reads TGCAGTGCTACAGGGGGAGTTGGCTACACCTTC. Its protein is CSATGGVGYTF.

This clone occurred once. J is TRBJ1-5 and V is TRBV5-1, with no clear D. V was pared by 0 bases and J by 1 base, with 8 bases between. The CDR3 length is 15 residues. Germline lookup yields CDR1 SGHRS and CDR2 YFSETQ. CDR3 bases: TGCGCCAGCAGCTTGGGTGCAGGAAGCAATCAGCCCCAGCATTTT. This gives the protein CASSLGAGSNQPQHF.

The chain carries TRBV3-1 (or the pseudogene TRBV3-2) and TRBJ2-7; D is perhaps TRBD1 (8 bases). CDR3 length: 14 amino acids. Trimming cost V 0 bases and J 7 bases, with 13 bases left between them. The germline CDR1 and CDR2 sequences are LGHDT and YNNKEL (reference sequence). The CDR3 is CASSQDTQGGEQYF. The CDR3 bases are TGTGCCAGCAGCCAAGACACACAGGGGGGGGAGCAGTACTTC.

V usage is TRBV6-5 and J usage is TRBJ2-7, with 7 positions matching TRBD1. Trimming took 5 bases from V and 2 from J; bases not matched to a gene: 6. The CDR3 sequence is 14 residues long. Germline V gene data show CDR1 as MNHEY and CDR2 as SVGAGI. Written as DNA, the CDR3 is TGTGCCAGCAGTCCCGGGACAGATGCCTACGAGCAGTACTTC. Translating gives CASSPGTDAYEQYF.

The chain couples TRBV5-4 to TRBJ2-7; D is unclear. The CDR3 has 16 residues. Trimming removed 3 bases from V and 3 bases from J, with 19 bases in between. The germline gives CDR1 SGHNT, CDR2 YYREEE (reference sequence). For the CDR3, the DNA is TGTGCCAGCAGCTCAGCCTCAGGAATTCCAAACTACGAGCAGTACTTC. As protein: CASSSASGIPNYEQYF.

The V call is TRBV5-1, the J call TRBJ2-3; 16 nucleotides match TRBD2. Looked up from germline, CDR1 is SGHRS and CDR2 is YFSETQ. The CDR3 contains 19 residues. Trimming removed 0 bases from V and 2 bases from J; junction bases left unmatched: 6. Written as DNA, the CDR3 is TGCGCCAGCAGCTTGGCCCCGGGACTAGCGGGGGGGCCCACAGATACGCAGTATTTT. Translation gives CASSLAPGLAGGPTDTQYF.

This clone has a single count. The chain carries TRBV9 and TRBJ2-3; 9 nucleotides agree with TRBD1. Germline CDR1 SGDLS, CDR2 YYNGEE. The CDR3 has 16 residues. J lost 6 bases, V lost 4 bases, and 12 bases had no gene match. CDR3 region: CASSHLGDRVRDTQYF. The CDR3, as DNA: TGTGCCAGCAGCCACCTGGGGGACAGGGTGCGTGATACGCAGTATTTT.